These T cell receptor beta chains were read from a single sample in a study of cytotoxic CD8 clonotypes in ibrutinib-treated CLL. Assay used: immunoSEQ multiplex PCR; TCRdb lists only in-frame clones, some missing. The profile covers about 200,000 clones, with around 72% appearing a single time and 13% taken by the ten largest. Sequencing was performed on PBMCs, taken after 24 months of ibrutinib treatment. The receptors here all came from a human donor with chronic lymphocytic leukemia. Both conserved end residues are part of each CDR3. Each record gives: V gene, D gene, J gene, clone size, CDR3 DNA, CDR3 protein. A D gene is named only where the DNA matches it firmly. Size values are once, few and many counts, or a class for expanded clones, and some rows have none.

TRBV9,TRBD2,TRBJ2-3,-,TGTGCCAGCAGCCTAAGCACGACTAGCGGGACTATCACAGATACGCAGTATTTT,CASSLSTTSGTITDTQYF
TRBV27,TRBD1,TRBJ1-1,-,TGTGCCAGCACCCCTAGAGGAGGACAGGGGGCCTTCACTGAAGCTTTCTTT,CASTPRGGQGAFTEAFF
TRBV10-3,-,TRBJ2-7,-,TGTGCCATCAGTGAGTCGCAACAGCTTTCCTACGAGCAGTACTTC,CAISESQQLSYEQYF
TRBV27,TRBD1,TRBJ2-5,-,TGTGCCAGCAGAACCCGGGACAGGGGGCTTGAGACCCAGTACTTC,CASRTRDRGLETQYF
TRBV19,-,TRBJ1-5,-,TGTGCCAGTAGTACTATGCAGACTTATCAGCCCCAGCATTTT,CASSTMQTYQPQHF
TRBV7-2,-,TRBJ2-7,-,TGTGCCAGCAGCTCGGACACCTACGAGCAGTACTTC,CASSSDTYEQYF
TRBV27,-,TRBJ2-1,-,TGTGCCAGCAGTTTATTTAGTGCGTACAATGAGCAGTTCTTC,CASSLFSAYNEQFF
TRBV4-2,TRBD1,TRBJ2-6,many,TGTGCCAGCAGCCAGACAGGGGGCTCTGGGGCCAACGTCCTGACTTTC,CASSQTGGSGANVLTF
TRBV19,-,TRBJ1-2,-,TGTGCCAGTAGTATTTTCACAGAGGACTATGGCTACACCTTC,CASSIFTEDYGYTF
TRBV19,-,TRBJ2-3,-,TGTGCCACCGGATCTGGGGTGGGCACAGATACGCAGTATTTT,CATGSGVGTDTQYF
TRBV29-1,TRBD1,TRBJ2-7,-,TGCAGCGTTGTACAGGGGATACACGAGCAGTACTTC,CSVVQGIHEQYF
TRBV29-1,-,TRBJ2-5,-,TGCAGCGTGGGGGGGCCCCAAGAGACCCAGTACTTC,CSVGGPQETQYF
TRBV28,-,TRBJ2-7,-,TGTGCCAGCAGTTTGTTCACACAGGGTCTCTCCTACGAGCAGTACTTC,CASSLFTQGLSYEQYF
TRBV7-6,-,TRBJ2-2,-,TGTGCCAGCAGCTTAGGGCGCTCAGGGCTCGAACAGGGATCGAACACCGGGGAGCTGTTTTTT,CASSLGRSGLEQGSNTGELFF
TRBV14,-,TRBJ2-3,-,TGTGCCAGCAGCCAAACGCCAGGGAGCACAGATACGCAGTATTTT,CASSQTPGSTDTQYF
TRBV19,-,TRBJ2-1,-,TGTGCCAGTAGTATAGTTCGGCTAGATCTCCCTAATGAGCAGTTCTTC,CASSIVRLDLPNEQFF
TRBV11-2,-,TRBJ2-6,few,TGTGCCAGCAGCTTAGTCACCGGTTATGGGCCTGGGGCCAACGTCCTGACTTTC,CASSLVTGYGPGANVLTF
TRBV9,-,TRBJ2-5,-,TGTGCCAGCAGCGTAGTGGACAGAAAACAAGAGACCCAGTACTTC,CASSVVDRKQETQYF
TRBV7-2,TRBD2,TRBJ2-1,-,TGTGCCAGCAGCATCCTAGCGGGGTTCTACAATGAGCAGTTCTTC,CASSILAGFYNEQFF
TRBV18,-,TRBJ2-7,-,TGTGCCAGCTCAGCCGGCGCCTCAAACGAGCAGTACTTC,CASSAGASNEQYF
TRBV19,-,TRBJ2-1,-,TGTGCCGGAACACCCACCGACAATGAGCAGTTCTTC,CAGTPTDNEQFF
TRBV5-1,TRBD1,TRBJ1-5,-,TGCGCCAGCAGCCCCGGGACAGATCACAGCAATCAGCCCCAGCATTTT,CASSPGTDHSNQPQHF
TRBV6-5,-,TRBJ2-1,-,TGTGCCAGCAGTGGAACAGCAGCCTCCTACAATGAGCAGTTCTTC,CASSGTAASYNEQFF
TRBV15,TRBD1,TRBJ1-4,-,TGTGCCACCAGCGGACAGGGATATAATGAAAAACTGTTTTTT,CATSGQGYNEKLFF
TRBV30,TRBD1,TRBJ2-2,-,TGTGCCTGTGGCCCGGCGGACAGGCTTGCGACCGGGGAGCTGTTTTTT,CACGPADRLATGELFF
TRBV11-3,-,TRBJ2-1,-,TGTGCCAGCAGCTTAGATTTAGTAGGGAAGAAGAGCTACAATGAGCAGTTCTTC,CASSLDLVGKKSYNEQFF
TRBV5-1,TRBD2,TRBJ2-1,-,TGCGCCAGCAGCCAAAGACTAGCGGGGCCATTCCAGTTCTTC,CASSQRLAGPFQFF
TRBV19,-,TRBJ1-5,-,TGTGCCAGTAGTATTGTGCAGGGTTATTTCGATCAGCCCCAGCATTTT,CASSIVQGYFDQPQHF
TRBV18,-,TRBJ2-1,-,TGTGCCAGCTCACGAGACTCCAACTACAATGAGCAGTTCTTC,CASSRDSNYNEQFF
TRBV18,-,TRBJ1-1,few,TGTGCCAGCTCACCAGGAAAGAACACTGAAGCTTTCTTT,CASSPGKNTEAFF
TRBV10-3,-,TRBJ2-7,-,TGTGCCAGCTCCGGGGGCTACGAGCAGTACTTC,CASSGGYEQYF
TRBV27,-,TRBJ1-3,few,TGTGCCAGCAGCTTAGCGAGGGGCCCGTACGACACCATATATTTT,CASSLARGPYDTIYF
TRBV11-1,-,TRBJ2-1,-,TGTGCCAGCAGCTTCGACCACAATGAGCAGTTCTTC,CASSFDHNEQFF
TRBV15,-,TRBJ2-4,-,TGTGCCACCAGCAGAGATCGGAGAGCGGGCGGAAACATTCAGTACTTC,CATSRDRRAGGNIQYF
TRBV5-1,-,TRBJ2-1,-,TGCGCCAGCAGCGTTGTGGGCTATGAGCAGTTCTTC,CASSVVGYEQFF
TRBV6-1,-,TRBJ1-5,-,TGTGCCAGCAGTGAAGTGGTTTTGCAGCCCCAGCATTTT,CASSEVVLQPQHF
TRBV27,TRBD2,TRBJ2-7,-,TGTGCCAGCAGTCTAGCGGGAGCCCTGGGCGAGCAGTACTTC,CASSLAGALGEQYF
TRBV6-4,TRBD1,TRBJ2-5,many,TGTGCCAGCAGTGACGGACAGGGGGCGGAGACCCAGTACTTC,CASSDGQGAETQYF
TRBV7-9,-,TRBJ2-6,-,TGTGCCAGCAGCTTAGGACCCCAGGGTGGGGCCAACGTCCTGACTTTC,CASSLGPQGGANVLTF
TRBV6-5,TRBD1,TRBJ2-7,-,TGTGCCAGCTTCGGGACAGGCCACTACGAGCAGTACTTC,CASFGTGHYEQYF
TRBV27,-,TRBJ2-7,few,TGTGCCAGCAGCCCACAATGGACCTTGAGCCACGAGCAGTACTTC,CASSPQWTLSHEQYF
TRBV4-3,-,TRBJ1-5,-,TGCGCCAGCAGCCAGGATCACCGGGCCCTAGACAGCAATCAGCCCCAGCATTTT,CASSQDHRALDSNQPQHF
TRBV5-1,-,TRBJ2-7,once,TGCGCCAGCAGCTTGGGAGCACGTAGGACAGAGTGGGGCTACGAGCAGTACTTC,CASSLGARRTEWGYEQYF
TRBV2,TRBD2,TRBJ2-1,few,TGTGCCAGCAGTTGGGGGGAGGGCCCTCGTACGTTCTTC,CASSWGEGPRTFF
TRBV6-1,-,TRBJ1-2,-,TGTGCCAGCTTAAGGAGGAAAGGATATGGCTACACCTTC,CASLRRKGYGYTF